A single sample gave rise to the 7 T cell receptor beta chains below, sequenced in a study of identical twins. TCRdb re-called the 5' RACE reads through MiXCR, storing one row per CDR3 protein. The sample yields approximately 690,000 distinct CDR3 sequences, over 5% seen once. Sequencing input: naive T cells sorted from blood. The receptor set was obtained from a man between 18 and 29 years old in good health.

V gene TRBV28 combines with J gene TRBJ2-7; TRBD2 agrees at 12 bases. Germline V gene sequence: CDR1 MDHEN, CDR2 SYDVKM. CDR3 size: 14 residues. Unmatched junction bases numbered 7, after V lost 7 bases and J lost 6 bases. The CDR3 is CASILAGGPGEQYF. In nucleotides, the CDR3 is TGTGCCAGCATCCTAGCGGGAGGGCCGGGCGAGCAGTACTTC.

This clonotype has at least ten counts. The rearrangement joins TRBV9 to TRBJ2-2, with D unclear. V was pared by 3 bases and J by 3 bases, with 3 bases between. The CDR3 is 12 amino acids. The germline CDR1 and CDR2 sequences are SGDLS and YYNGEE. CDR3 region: CASSEYTGELFF. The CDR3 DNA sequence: TGTGCCAGCAGCGAGTACACCGGGGAGCTGTTTTTT.

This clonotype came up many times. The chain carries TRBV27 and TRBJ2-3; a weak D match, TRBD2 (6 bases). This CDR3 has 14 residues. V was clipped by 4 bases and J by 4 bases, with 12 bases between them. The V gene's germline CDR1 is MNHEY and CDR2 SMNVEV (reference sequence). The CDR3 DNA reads TGTGCCAGCAGTTGGGTGACTAGTTCAGATACGCAGTATTTT. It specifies CASSWVTSSDTQYF.

The CDR3 reads CASSLGDRGFQETQYF. The CDR3 nucleotides read TGTGCCAGCAGCTTGGGGGACAGGGGATTTCAGGAGACCCAGTACTTC. The chain carries TRBV5-5 and TRBJ2-5; the match to TRBD1 covers 10 bases. The ends lost 0 bases at V and 5 bases at J; junction bases unmatched: 7. Germline CDR1 is SGHKS and CDR2 is YYEKEE (reference sequence). This CDR3 has 16 residues.

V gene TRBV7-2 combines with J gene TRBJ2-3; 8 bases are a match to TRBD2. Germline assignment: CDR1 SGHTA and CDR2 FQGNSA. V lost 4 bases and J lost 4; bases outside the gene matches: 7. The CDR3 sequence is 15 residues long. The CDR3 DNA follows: TGTGCCAGCAGCTCGAGCGGGAGCGGTGCAGATACGCAGTATTTT. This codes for CASSSSGSGADTQYF.

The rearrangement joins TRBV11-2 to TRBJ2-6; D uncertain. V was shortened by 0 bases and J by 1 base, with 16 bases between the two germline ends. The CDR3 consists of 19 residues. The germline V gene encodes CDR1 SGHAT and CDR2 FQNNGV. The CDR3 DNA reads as TGTGCCAGCAGCTTAGATATCTGGGATTTAATATCTGGGGCCAACGTCCTGACTTTC. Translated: CASSLDIWDLISGANVLTF.

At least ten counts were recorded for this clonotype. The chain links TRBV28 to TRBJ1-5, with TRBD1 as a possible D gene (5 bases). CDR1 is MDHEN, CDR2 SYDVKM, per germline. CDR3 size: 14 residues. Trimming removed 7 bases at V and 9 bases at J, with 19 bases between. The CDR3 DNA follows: TGTGCCAGCATCGTGGGCGGGGGGTCTCTGCCCCAGCATTTT. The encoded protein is CASIVGGGSLPQHF.